These T cell receptor beta chains were read from a single sample in a study of beta chain features in type 1 diabetes. Assay used: immunoSEQ multiplex PCR; TCRdb lists only in-frame clones, some missing. The sample records some 150,000 clones, roughly 50% being singletons. The sample taken for sequencing was Tregs from blood. The receptors were sampled from a man younger than 30 in good health. The CDR3 runs from the conserved cysteine through the conserved F or W. D genes are given only for firm matches. Size is omitted from some rows. Given values are once, few, many or a class for expanded clones.

d_gene: TRBD1; j_gene: TRBJ2-1; abundance: -; v_gene: TRBV29-1; len: 12; CDR3nt: TGCAGCGCGGGGACAGCCTACAATGAGCAGTTCTTC; CDR3aa: CSAGTAYNEQFF
d_gene: -; j_gene: TRBJ2-5; abundance: -; v_gene: TRBV19; len: 11; CDR3nt: TGTGCCAGTAGGGGGCAAGGGACCCAGTACTTC; CDR3aa: CASRGQGTQYF
d_gene: -; j_gene: TRBJ2-1; abundance: -; v_gene: TRBV7-2; len: 12; CDR3nt: TGTGCCAGCAGCTTAGCCAGCGTGGAGCAGTTCTTC; CDR3aa: CASSLASVEQFF
d_gene: -; j_gene: TRBJ2-7; abundance: once; v_gene: TRBV6-5; len: 15; CDR3nt: TGTGCCAGCAGTACGGAGGCCTGGAGCTCCTACGAGCAGTACTTC; CDR3aa: CASSTEAWSSYEQYF
d_gene: -; j_gene: TRBJ1-1; abundance: -; v_gene: TRBV28; len: 12; CDR3nt: TGTGCCAGCAGTTCCAGGGGTACTGAAGCTTTCTTT; CDR3aa: CASSSRGTEAFF
d_gene: TRBD2; j_gene: TRBJ2-7; abundance: -; v_gene: TRBV18; len: 16; CDR3nt: TGTGCCAGCTCACCAGAAATGAGCGGGAGCACCTACGAGCAGTACTTC; CDR3aa: CASSPEMSGSTYEQYF
d_gene: TRBD2; j_gene: TRBJ2-5; abundance: -; v_gene: TRBV7-9; len: 17; CDR3nt: TGTGCCAGCAGCTTAGCGCTTGCGGGAGTAACCAGGGAGACCCAGTACTTC; CDR3aa: CASSLALAGVTRETQYF
d_gene: TRBD1; j_gene: TRBJ2-2; abundance: few; v_gene: TRBV29-1; len: 14; CDR3nt: TGCAGCGTTGCGGGACAGTCGAACACCGGGGAGCTGTTTTTT; CDR3aa: CSVAGQSNTGELFF
d_gene: -; j_gene: TRBJ2-7; abundance: -; v_gene: TRBV28; len: 15; CDR3nt: TGTGCCAGTCAGAGATATAGCGGAGTAGATTACGAGCAGTACTTC; CDR3aa: CASQRYSGVDYEQYF
d_gene: TRBD1; j_gene: TRBJ1-4; abundance: once; v_gene: TRBV4-3; len: 17; CDR3nt: TGCGCCAGCAGCCAAGATTCAAACAGGGGAGTGAGAGAAAAACTGTTTTTT; CDR3aa: CASSQDSNRGVREKLFF
d_gene: -; j_gene: TRBJ1-5; abundance: -; v_gene: TRBV15; len: 15; CDR3nt: TGTGCCACCAGCAGAGGGGGGGGAAGCAATCAGCCCCAGCATTTT; CDR3aa: CATSRGGGSNQPQHF
d_gene: TRBD1; j_gene: TRBJ2-3; abundance: -; v_gene: TRBV10-3; len: 13; CDR3nt: TGTGCCATCAGAGGACAGGGGGCAGATACGCAGTATTTT; CDR3aa: CAIRGQGADTQYF
d_gene: TRBD2; j_gene: TRBJ2-1; abundance: few; v_gene: TRBV7-2; len: 17; CDR3nt: TGTGCCAGCAGCTTAGAATGGCGGACTAGCGGCCCCAATGAGCAGTTCTTC; CDR3aa: CASSLEWRTSGPNEQFF
d_gene: -; j_gene: TRBJ1-2; abundance: -; v_gene: TRBV5-1; len: 13; CDR3nt: TGCGCCAGCAGCTTGGGGGACACCTATGGCTACACCTTC; CDR3aa: CASSLGDTYGYTF
d_gene: TRBD1; j_gene: TRBJ2-7; abundance: -; v_gene: TRBV19; len: 16; CDR3nt: TGTGCCAGTAGTCCGGCCCTGGACAGGTCGGGCGCCGAGCAGTACTTC; CDR3aa: CASSPALDRSGAEQYF
d_gene: TRBD1; j_gene: TRBJ2-1; abundance: -; v_gene: TRBV7-2; len: 12; CDR3nt: TGTGCCAGCAGCCTCTGGACAGGGAAGCAGTTCTTC; CDR3aa: CASSLWTGKQFF
d_gene: -; j_gene: TRBJ1-6; abundance: -; v_gene: TRBV4-2; len: 16; CDR3nt: TGTGCCAGCAGCCAAGTTCCGGCGGTCTATAATTCACCCCTCCACTTT; CDR3aa: CASSQVPAVYNSPLHF